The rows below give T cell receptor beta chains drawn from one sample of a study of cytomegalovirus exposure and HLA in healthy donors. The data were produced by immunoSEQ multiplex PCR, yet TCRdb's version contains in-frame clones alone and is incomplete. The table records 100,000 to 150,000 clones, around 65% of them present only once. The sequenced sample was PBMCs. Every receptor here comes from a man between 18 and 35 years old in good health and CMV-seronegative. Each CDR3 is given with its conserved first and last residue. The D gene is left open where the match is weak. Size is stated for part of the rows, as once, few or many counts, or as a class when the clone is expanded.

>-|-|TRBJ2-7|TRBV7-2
TGTGCCAGCAGCCTGCTAGTGAGCTCCTACGAGCAGTACTTC
CASSLLVSSYEQYF
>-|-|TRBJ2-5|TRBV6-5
TGTGCCAGCGGCCAGAAGCAGGGACACCAGTACTTC
CASGQKQGHQYF
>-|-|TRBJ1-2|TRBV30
TGTGCCTGGAGTCCCCCCTATGTGAGGCAAGGCTATGGCTACCCCTTC
CAWSPPYVRQGYGYPF
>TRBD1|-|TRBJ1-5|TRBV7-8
TGTGCCAGCAGCCGAATCCGGGACAGAAATCAGCCCCAGCATTTT
CASSRIRDRNQPQHF
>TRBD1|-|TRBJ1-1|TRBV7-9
TGTGCCAGCAGCTGGCCAGGGGGCATCACTGAAGCTTTCTTT
CASSWPGGITEAFF
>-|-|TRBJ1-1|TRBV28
TGTGCCAGCACGAGGACAAGAATGAACACTGAAGCTTTCTTT
CASTRTRMNTEAFF
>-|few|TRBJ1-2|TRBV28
TGTGCCAGTTCAAACCCAGGGTCTAACTATGGCTACACCTTC
CASSNPGSNYGYTF
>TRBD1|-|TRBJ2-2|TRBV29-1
TGCAGCGTTCGGGACAGGGGGTTCACCGGGGAGCTGTTTTTT
CSVRDRGFTGELFF
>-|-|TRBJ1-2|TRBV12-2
TGTGCAAGTCGAACTCCAGGGCCGTATTCTTATGGCTACACCTTC
CASRTPGPYSYGYTF
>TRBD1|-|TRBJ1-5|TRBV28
TGTGCCAGCAGTCCTACCCTGGGACAGCTTAGCAATCAGCCCCAGCATTTT
CASSPTLGQLSNQPQHF
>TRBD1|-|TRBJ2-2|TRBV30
TGTGCCTGGACTGGGGGACAGGGAGGGGGGAACACCGGGGAGCTGTTTTTT
CAWTGGQGGGNTGELFF
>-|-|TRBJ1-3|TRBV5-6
TGTGCCAGCAGCTTGGACATCTCTGGAAACACCATATATTTT
CASSLDISGNTIYF
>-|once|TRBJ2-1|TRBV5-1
TGCGCCAGCAGCTTGACAGATTACCCCGATAATGAGCAGTTCTTC
CASSLTDYPDNEQFF
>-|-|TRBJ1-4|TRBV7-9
TGTGCCAGCAGCTTAGGTGGTACAGGGAAGGGCTCTGAAAAACTGTTTTTT
CASSLGGTGKGSEKLFF
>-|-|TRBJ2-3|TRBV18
TGTGCCAGCTCACCCGCGACAGATACGCAGTATTTT
CASSPATDTQYF
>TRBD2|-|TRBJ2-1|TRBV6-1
TGTGCCAGCAGTGGTACTAGCGGGTTCTACAATGAGCAGTTCTTC
CASSGTSGFYNEQFF
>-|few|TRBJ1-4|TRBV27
TGTGCCAGCAGTCCCCTAAGGGGATGGACTAATGAAAAACTGTTTTTT
CASSPLRGWTNEKLFF
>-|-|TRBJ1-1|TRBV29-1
TGCAGCGTTAGTGTCCAGGGTAGGGCGAACACTGAAGCTTTCTTT
CSVSVQGRANTEAFF
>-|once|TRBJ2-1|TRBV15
TGTGCCACCAGCAGTAGGACCCAGGGTACCAATGAGCAGTTCTTC
CATSSRTQGTNEQFF
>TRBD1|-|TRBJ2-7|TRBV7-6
TGTGCCAGCAGCCACCCAGGGGGCGAGATCGAGCAGTACTTC
CASSHPGGEIEQYF
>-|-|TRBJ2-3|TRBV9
TGTGCCAGCGGGGGGGCCAGGACAGATACGCAGTATTTT
CASGGARTDTQYF
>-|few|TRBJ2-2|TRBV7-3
TGTGCCAGCAGCCCACAGGGGAACACCGGGGAGCTGTTTTTT
CASSPQGNTGELFF
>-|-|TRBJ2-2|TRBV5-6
TGTGCCAGCAGCTTGTTCAGGGTGAACACCGGGGAGCTGTTTTTT
CASSLFRVNTGELFF
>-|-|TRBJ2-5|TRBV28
TGTGCCAGCAGTCAGTCGGGAGTTCAAGAGACCCAGTACTTC
CASSQSGVQETQYF
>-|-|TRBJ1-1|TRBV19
TGTGCCAGTAGTAAGGTGGCGGTGCCTTATGAAGCTTTCTTT
CASSKVAVPYEAFF
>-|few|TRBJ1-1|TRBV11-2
TGTGCCAGCAGCTTAGTACAGGCGAACACTGAAGCTTTCTTT
CASSLVQANTEAFF
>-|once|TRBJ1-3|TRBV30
TGTGCCTGGAGTGGGGCCGGCAGGGACGGGACTTGGGAAAACACCATATATTTT
CAWSGAGRDGTWENTIYF
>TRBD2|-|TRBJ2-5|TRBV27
TGTGCCAGCAGTTTTACAGCGGGAGGTGGAGAGACCCAGTACTTC
CASSFTAGGGETQYF
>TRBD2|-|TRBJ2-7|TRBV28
TGTGCCAGCAGTTTAAAGGTTTGGGCTAGCGGTCCCTACGAGCAGTACTTC
CASSLKVWASGPYEQYF
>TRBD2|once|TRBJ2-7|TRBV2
TGTGCCAGCGGACTAGCGGGAGCGAAAAATTACGAGCAGTACTTC
CASGLAGAKNYEQYF
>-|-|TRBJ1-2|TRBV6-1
TGTGCCGGCCGAGGAACGGATTCGGGTGGCTACACCTTT
CAGRGTDSGGYTF
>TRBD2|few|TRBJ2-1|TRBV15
TGTGCCACCAGCAGACATCTCGTTAAGAGCGGGAGGGTCTATGAGCAGTTCTTC
CATSRHLVKSGRVYEQFF
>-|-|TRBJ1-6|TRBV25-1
TGTGCCAGCAGTGAGCGTTCCTATAATTCACCCCTCCACTTT
CASSERSYNSPLHF
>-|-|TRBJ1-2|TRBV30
TGTGCCTGGAGTGTACTTGGGAGGGTGAGTGGCTACACCTTC
CAWSVLGRVSGYTF
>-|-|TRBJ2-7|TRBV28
TGTGCCAGCAGTTCGCGCAGATCCCCGACAGGCTACGAGCAGTACTTC
CASSSRRSPTGYEQYF
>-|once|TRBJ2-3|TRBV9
TGTGCCAGCAGCCCGTACGGACAGATCACAGATACGCAGTATTTT
CASSPYGQITDTQYF
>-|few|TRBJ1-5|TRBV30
TGTGCCTGGAGCCCTGGGGGGGGGTTTCATCAGCCCCAGCATTTT
CAWSPGGGFHQPQHF
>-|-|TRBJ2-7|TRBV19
TGTGCCAGTAGCGCGGGGCTGGCCTACGAGCAGTACTTC
CASSAGLAYEQYF
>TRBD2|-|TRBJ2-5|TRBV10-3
TGTGCCATCAGGGGGACTAGCAATAAAGAGACCCAGTACTTC
CAIRGTSNKETQYF
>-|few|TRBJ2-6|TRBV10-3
TGTGCCATCAGTGATAAGGACAGCTCTGGGGCCAACGTCCTGACTTTC
CAISDKDSSGANVLTF
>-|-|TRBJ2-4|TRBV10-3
TGTGCCATCAGTGAAGGGACTAAGCGGGACGGGGGCTATGGTAAGAACATTCAGTACTTC
CAISEGTKRDGGYGKNIQYF
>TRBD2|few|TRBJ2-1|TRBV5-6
TGTGCCAGCAGCTTGGGATCCGGGACTAGCGGGAGTGAGCAGTTCTTC
CASSLGSGTSGSEQFF
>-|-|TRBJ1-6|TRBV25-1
TGTGCCAGCAGTGCAAGAGGGTTGGGAGGGCCGAATTCACCCCTCCACTTT
CASSARGLGGPNSPLHF
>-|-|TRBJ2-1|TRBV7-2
TGTGCCAGCGGCATTAGTGGGAGGAATTACAATGAGCAGTTCTTC
CASGISGRNYNEQFF
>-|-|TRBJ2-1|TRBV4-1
TGCGCCAGCAGCCAAGTCCCCGGACTAGCAGGGGGCAATGAGCAGTTCTTC
CASSQVPGLAGGNEQFF
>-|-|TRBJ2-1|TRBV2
TGTGCCTCACACAGAATGAGTGAGCAGTTCTTC
CASHRMSEQFF
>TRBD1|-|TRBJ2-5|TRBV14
TGTGCCAGCAGCCCGACGGGACAGAAGAAAGAGACCCAGTACTTC
CASSPTGQKKETQYF
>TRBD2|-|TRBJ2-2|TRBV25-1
TGTGCCACCGAGGGACTAGCGGGTCCACTCGGGGAGCTGTTTTTT
CATEGLAGPLGELFF
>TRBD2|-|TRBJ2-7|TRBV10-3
TGTGCCATCACCCCGGGGGGTAGCGAGCAGTACTTC
CAITPGGSEQYF
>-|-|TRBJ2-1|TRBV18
TGTGCCAGCTCACCAACTAGCAGCTCCTACAATGAGCAGTTCTTC
CASSPTSSSYNEQFF
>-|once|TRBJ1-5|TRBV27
TGTGCCAGCAGCAACCGGGGGGAGCCCCAGCATTTT
CASSNRGEPQHF
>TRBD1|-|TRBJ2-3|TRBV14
TGTGCCAGCAGCCAACCGGGACAGGGGTTGGATACGCAGTATTTT
CASSQPGQGLDTQYF
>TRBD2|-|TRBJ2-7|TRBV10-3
TGTGCCATCGTGGCTAGCGGGACCTACGAGCAGTACTTC
CAIVASGTYEQYF